This passage covers 7 T cell receptor beta chains from one sample sequenced in a study of T cell responses to AZD1222 COVID-19 vaccine. The method was immunoSEQ multiplex PCR; TCRdb's version includes in-frame clones alone and lacks a portion of them. The sample has over 150,000 clones; around nine tenths are singletons. This specimen consisted of peripheral blood, obtained 28 days after the second AZD1222 dose. These receptors all stem from an adult who received the AZD1222 COVID-19 vaccine.

The chain links TRBV25-1 to TRBJ1-6, with a possible D match to TRBD1 (6 bases). Trimming stripped 6 bases from V and 4 bases from J, with 10 bases between. Germline CDR1 reads MGHDK; CDR2 reads SYGVNS. The CDR3 extends over 14 amino acids. For the CDR3, the DNA is TGTGCCAGCAGAGAAGGGGGTTATAATTCACCCCTCCACTTT. Translating gives CASREGGYNSPLHF. The full variable domain, with the rest looked up from reference TRBV25-1 and TRBJ1-6, is EADIYQTPRYLVIGTGKKITLECSQTMGHDKMYWYQQDPGMELHLIHYSYGVNSTEKGDLSSESTVSRIRTEHFPLTLESARPSHTSQYLCASREGGYNSPLHFGNGTRLTVT.

The rearrangement uses TRBV6-6 and TRBJ1-2, with TRBD1 identical over 9 bases. The junction had 17 bases not matched to a gene; V was cut back by 6 bases and J by 12 bases. Germline CDR1 MNHNY, CDR2 SVGAGI (reference sequence). The CDR3 totals 15 residues. As DNA, the CDR3 is TGTGCCAGCAGACCCACCGGGACAGGGTTCTCGAAGGACACCTTC. It encodes CASRPTGTGFSKDTF.

V and J are TRBV5-6 and TRBJ1-5; TRBD1 matches at 8 bases. Germline CDR1 is SGHDT and CDR2 is YYEEEE. The V segment lost 2 bases and the J segment 4 bases; nucleotides outside the gene matches: 8. There are 16 residues in the CDR3. This CDR3 is CASSLTGQGLNQPQHF. CDR3 DNA sequence: TGTGCCAGCAGCTTAACAGGACAGGGCTTAAATCAGCCCCAGCATTTT.

There are a few counts of this clone. V gene TRBV6-2 or TRBV6-3 combines with J gene TRBJ2-7, with 7 bases matching TRBD1. Germline trimming cut 6 bases from V and 4 bases from J; bases unmatched to any gene: 6. The CDR3 contains 13 residues. The germline V gene has CDR1 MNHEY and CDR2 SVGEGT. The DNA for the CDR3 is TGTGCCAGCAGCTTTGGGACAGAATACGAGCAGTACTTC. Translating gives CASSFGTEYEQYF.

V gene TRBV21-1 combines with J gene TRBJ1-1; TRBD1, the table's D call, lacks a check against the DNA. TRBV21-1 is a documented pseudogene. The CDR3 has 16 residues. CDR3 coding DNA: TGTGCCAGCAGCACCAACAGGGGGCGAGCCCACACTGAAGCTTTCTTT. Encoded protein: CASSTNRGRAHTEAFF.

This chain connects TRBV3-1 (or the pseudogene TRBV3-2) to TRBJ2-2; D is uncertain. The CDR3 is 17 residues long. Germline loops: CDR1 LGHDT, CDR2 YNNKEL (reference sequence). Trimming pared 4 bases from V and 1 base from J, leaving 16 bases between. The CDR3 sequence: CASSPLLRTENTGELFF. CDR3 DNA: TGTGCCAGCAGCCCACTCCTGAGGACGGAGAACACCGGGGAGCTGTTTTTT.

This rearrangement joins TRBV5-5 to TRBJ2-7, with 10 bases that match TRBD2. With 0 bases clipped from V and 2 bases from J, the junction kept 2 bases outside the gene matches. This CDR3 is built from 15 residues. Germline CDR1 and CDR2: SGHKS and YYEKEE (reference sequence). This chain's CDR3 is CASSLEGTSAYEQYF. CDR3 nucleotide sequence: TGTGCCAGCAGCTTGGAAGGGACTAGCGCCTACGAGCAGTACTTC.